The TCR beta chain under discussion was sequenced for a study of shared T cell receptors in the human thymus. Assay used: immunoSEQ multiplex PCR; TCRdb lists only in-frame clones, some missing. The sample has roughly 410,000 clones, over 90% seen once. The V end lost 8 bases, the J end lost 2 bases, and 18 bases lay between the germline ends. The germline V gene has CDR1 ENHRY and CDR2 SYGVKD. This CDR3 contains 15 residues. Source material: thymocytes. This receptor was obtained from a human donor. J is TRBJ2-5 and V is TRBV10-3; D is undetermined. CDR3 loop: CAIANSSEPQETQYF. The DNA for the CDR3 is TGTGCCATCGCGAATAGCTCCGAACCGCAAGAGACCCAGTACTTC.